These 25 T cell receptor beta chains were sequenced from one sample in a study of cytomegalovirus exposure and HLA in healthy donors. 13 Jbeta primers and 60 Vbeta primers were used for the PCR. Generated by immunoSEQ multiplex PCR, the TCRdb table keeps only in-frame clones and is missing some. The sample lists roughly 140,000 clones, around three quarters occurring once. Sequenced material: PBMCs. Receptors originate from a middle-aged man in good health and CMV-seronegative.

V is TRBV7-9 and J is TRBJ2-7; D might be TRBD2 (5 bases). V lost 1 base, J lost 7 bases, and 14 bases lay in between. The CDR3 consists of 14 residues. Germline CDR1 is SEHNR and CDR2 is FQNEAQ (reference sequence). CDR3 residues: CASSLGGPGWEQYF. Here the CDR3 DNA reads TGTGCCAGCAGCTTAGGCGGGCCCGGTTGGGAGCAGTACTTC.

The gene calls are TRBV29-1 and TRBJ2-1, with TRBD1 identical over 11 bases. CDR1 and CDR2 from the germline V gene are SQVTM and ANQGSEA. V was clipped by 4 bases and J by 7 bases; unmatched bases: 6. The CDR3 consists of 14 residues. The CDR3 is CSVGVGQGANEQFF. Here the CDR3 DNA reads TGCAGCGTTGGCGTTGGACAGGGGGCTAATGAGCAGTTCTTC.

The gene calls are TRBV5-4 and TRBJ2-1; TRBD1 is a possible D gene (5 bases). Trimming removed 2 bases at V and 3 bases at J, with 6 bases between. CDR3 size: 13 residues. Germline-derived CDR1 and CDR2 are SGHNT and YYREEE (reference sequence). The CDR3 DNA follows: TGTGCCAGCAGCTTCCAGGGCTACAATGAGCAGTTCTTC. This sequence encodes CASSFQGYNEQFF.

The chain joins TRBV27 to TRBJ2-7; 10 positions match TRBD1. The CDR3 is 15 amino acids. Germline CDR1 MNHEY, CDR2 SMNVEV (reference sequence). Trimming took 5 bases from V and 4 from J; bases not matched to a gene: 8. The CDR3 DNA sequence: TGTGCCAGCAGTACACGACAGGGGGCGGTTTACGAGCAGTACTTC. The encoded protein is CASSTRQGAVYEQYF.

This sequence joins TRBV14 and TRBJ2-5; D is uncertain. The length of the CDR3 is 13 residues. The V gene's germline CDR1 is SGHDN and CDR2 FVKESK. V lost 2 bases and J 5 bases, leaving 9 bases between the germline ends. Written as DNA, the CDR3 is TGTGCCAGCAGCCAATCCCCTTCGGAGACCCAGTACTTC. It specifies CASSQSPSETQYF.

The chain is built from TRBV9 and TRBJ1-5; 7 bases map to TRBD1. Germline lookup yields CDR1 SGDLS and CDR2 YYNGEE. The CDR3 is made up of 16 amino acids. V shed 0 bases, J shed 0 bases, and the junction held 3 bases outside the gene matches. In DNA, the CDR3 is TGTGCCAGCAGCGTAGGGGCAGGGGGTAGCAATCAGCCCCAGCATTTT. Translating it yields CASSVGAGGSNQPQHF. The full variable domain, completed using reference TRBV9 and TRBJ1-5, is DSGVTQTPKHLITATGQRVTLRCSPRSGDLSVYWYQQSLDQGLQFLIQYYNGEERAKGNILERFSAQQFPDLHSELNLSSLELGDSALYFCASSVGAGGSNQPQHFGDGTRLSIL.

The CDR3 region has the DNA TGCGCCAGTAGCACCAGGGGAATTACCCATCACTCTGGAAACACCATATATTTT. Translated, it gives CASSTRGITHHSGNTIYF. V usage is TRBV5-1 and J usage is TRBJ1-3, with D possibly being TRBD1 (6 bases). Germline V gene lookup returns CDR1 SGHRS and CDR2 YFSETQ. V lost 8 bases, J lost 0 bases, and 24 bases lay in between. The CDR3 is 18 residues long.

This clone was picked up one time. The chain is built from TRBV4-1 and TRBJ1-6; possibly TRBD1 for D (6 bases). The V gene lost 0 bases and the J gene lost 2 bases, with 11 bases spanning the gap. The germline gives CDR1 MGHRA, CDR2 YSYEKL. The CDR3 is made up of 17 amino acids. The DNA for the CDR3 is TGCGCCAGCAGCCAAGATAAAGAGGGGGCCTATAATTCACCCCTCCACTTT. It encodes CASSQDKEGAYNSPLHF.

A few counts support this clone. The rearrangement links TRBV10-2 to TRBJ1-1; 7 nucleotides match TRBD1. Germline CDR1 and CDR2: WSHSY and SAAADI. CDR3 length: 12 residues. Losses at the gene ends were 6 bases for V and 4 bases for J; bases not matched to a gene: 2. This chain's CDR3 is CASRQGSTEAFF. The DNA for the CDR3 is TGCGCCAGCAGACAGGGGTCCACTGAAGCTTTCTTT.

The chain recombines TRBV11-3 with TRBJ2-1; 7 bases agree with TRBD2. Trimming removed 5 bases from V and 5 bases from J; junction bases left unmatched: 9. The CDR3 length is 15 residues. The germline CDR1 and CDR2 sequences are SGHNT and YENEEA. As DNA, the CDR3 is TGTGCCAGCAGCAAAGGTGGTGCGGGGGACAATGAGCAGTTCTTC. This encodes CASSKGGAGDNEQFF.

J is TRBJ1-4 and V is TRBV6-5, with a tentative D call TRBD1 (6 bases). Germline CDR1 reads MNHEY; CDR2 reads SVGAGI. Trimming pared 5 bases from V and 7 bases from J, leaving 14 bases between. The CDR3 extends over 14 amino acids. DNA of the CDR3: TGTGCCAGCAGTCGTAACCGGGACACTGAAAAACTGTTTTTT. Translated: CASSRNRDTEKLFF.

J is TRBJ1-1 and V is TRBV7-3; D unclear. Germline V gene lookup returns CDR1 SGHTA and CDR2 FQGTGA. The CDR3 is 16 amino acids. V was shortened by 7 bases and J by 5 bases, with 23 bases between the two germline ends. The CDR3 nucleotides are TGTGCCAGCAACCAATGGCCGTTCGGGATAAGAACTGAAGCTTTCTTT. Residues: CASNQWPFGIRTEAFF.

This clone has a handful of counts. The chain employs TRBV5-6 and TRBJ1-1; no firm D call. Germline V lookup: CDR1 SGHDT, CDR2 YYEEEE. This CDR3 comprises 12 residues. V was trimmed by 5 bases and J by 1 base, leaving 6 bases between them. This chain's CDR3 is CASRTSNTEAFF. CDR3 DNA: TGTGCCAGCAGGACATCGAACACTGAAGCTTTCTTT.

The chain uses TRBV4-1 and TRBJ2-1, with 8 bases matching TRBD2. The germline gives CDR1 MGHRA, CDR2 YSYEKL. This CDR3 has 18 amino acids. V was pared by 2 bases and J by 8 bases, with 17 bases of the junction left unmatched. CDR3 sequence reads: CASSQYPGGRLLAYEQFF. In nucleotides, the CDR3 is TGCGCCAGCAGCCAATATCCGGGGGGGCGTCTACTGGCATATGAGCAGTTCTTC.

The chain couples TRBV6-5 to TRBJ1-1; D is perhaps TRBD1 (6 bases). The CDR3 consists of 12 residues. Germline assignment: CDR1 MNHEY and CDR2 SVGAGI. Trimming pared 6 bases from V and 7 bases from J, leaving 12 bases between. The CDR3 loop reads CASRTQGFEAFF. In nucleotides, the CDR3 is TGTGCCAGCAGGACACAGGGATTTGAAGCTTTCTTT.

The rearrangement joins TRBV10-3 to TRBJ2-3, with 12 nucleotides matching TRBD2. J was trimmed by 0 bases and V by 10 bases; bases with no gene match: 14. The CDR3 sequence is 18 residues long. Germline V gene lookup returns CDR1 ENHRY and CDR2 SYGVKD. CDR3 loop: CATMAGLAGGSSTDTQYF. CDR3 bases: TGTGCCACCATGGCGGGGCTAGCGGGGGGGAGTAGCACAGATACGCAGTATTTT.

The rearrangement uses TRBV10-2 and TRBJ1-1; D not certain. V was trimmed by 4 bases and J by 0 bases, leaving 9 bases between them. Germline lookup yields CDR1 WSHSY and CDR2 SAAADI. The CDR3 totals 14 residues. The CDR3 sequence is CASSARGLNTEAFF. In DNA form, the CDR3 reads TGCGCCAGCAGTGCGCGGGGATTGAACACTGAAGCTTTCTTT.

The rearrangement uses TRBV10-1 and TRBJ2-2; 10 positions agree with TRBD2. This CDR3 comprises 18 residues. Germline values: CDR1 WNHNN, CDR2 SYGVQD (reference sequence). The V gene end was trimmed by 0 bases and the J gene end by 2 bases; junction bases not matched to a gene: 6. CDR3 loop: CASSESGLAGVNTGELFF. CDR3 bases: TGCGCCAGCAGTGAGTCAGGGCTAGCGGGAGTTAACACCGGGGAGCTGTTTTTT.

The chain uses TRBV5-1 and TRBJ2-7; 7 bases agree with TRBD1. V lost 4 bases and J lost 4; bases outside the gene matches: 2. Germline assignment: CDR1 SGHRS and CDR2 YFSETQ. The CDR3 runs to 12 residues. The CDR3 spells CASSLGQYEQYF. For the CDR3, the DNA is TGCGCCAGCAGCCTGGGACAGTACGAGCAGTACTTC.

The table lists this clone with a few counts. The CDR3 sequence is CASSYSGRGNQPQHF. CDR3 coding DNA: TGTGCCAGCAGTTACTCGGGCAGGGGAAATCAGCCCCAGCATTTT. The chain joins TRBV6-5 to TRBJ1-5; perhaps TRBD1 as D (6 bases). V lost 0 bases and J 4 bases, leaving 10 bases between the germline ends. Germline V lookup: CDR1 MNHEY, CDR2 SVGAGI. CDR3 length: 15 amino acids.

V and J are TRBV6-6 and TRBJ1-1; D is undetermined. In germline, CDR1 is MNHNY, CDR2 SVGAGI (reference sequence). CDR3 length: 13 amino acids. V was trimmed by 0 bases and J by 4 bases, leaving 6 bases between them. CDR3 bases: TGTGCCAGCAGTTACTCGAGGCGCACTGAAGCTTTCTTT. It codes for CASSYSRRTEAFF.

V gene TRBV5-1 combines with J gene TRBJ1-6; 10 bases line up with TRBD1. The CDR3 is made up of 15 amino acids. Trimming removed 3 bases from V and 11 bases from J; junction bases left unmatched: 8. Looked up from germline, CDR1 is SGHRS and CDR2 is YFSETQ. In DNA, the CDR3 is TGCGCCAGCAGCTCGCGGGACAGGGGTTCTGCACCCCTCCACTTT. This translates into CASSSRDRGSAPLHF.

This chain joins TRBV4-3 and TRBJ2-6; 8 positions agree with TRBD1. This CDR3 is 18 amino acids long. Trimming removed 4 bases from V and 0 bases from J; junction bases left unmatched: 8. CDR1 is LGHNA, CDR2 YSLEER, per germline. Here the CDR3 reads CASSRIRQGPSGANVLTF. The CDR3 DNA sequence: TGCGCCAGCAGCCGTATACGACAGGGGCCCTCTGGGGCCAACGTCCTGACTTTC.

V gene TRBV5-4 combines with J gene TRBJ1-2; the match to TRBD1 covers 9 bases. CDR1 and CDR2 (germline): SGHNT, YYREEE (reference sequence). The V and J ends lost 4 bases and 4 bases, in that order; junction bases with no gene match: 5. The CDR3 covers 14 residues. The CDR3 loop reads CASSVDRGIYGYTF. In nucleotides, the CDR3 is TGTGCCAGCAGCGTAGACAGGGGGATCTATGGCTACACCTTC.

This clone has a handful of counts. V and J are TRBV6-4 and TRBJ2-3; no clear D. The CDR3 contains 13 residues. The germline gives CDR1 MRHNA, CDR2 SNTAGT. With 0 bases removed from V and 3 bases from J, the gap between germline ends came to 4 bases. The CDR3 is CASSDSITDTQYF. CDR3 bases: TGTGCCAGCAGTGACTCAATAACAGATACGCAGTATTTT.